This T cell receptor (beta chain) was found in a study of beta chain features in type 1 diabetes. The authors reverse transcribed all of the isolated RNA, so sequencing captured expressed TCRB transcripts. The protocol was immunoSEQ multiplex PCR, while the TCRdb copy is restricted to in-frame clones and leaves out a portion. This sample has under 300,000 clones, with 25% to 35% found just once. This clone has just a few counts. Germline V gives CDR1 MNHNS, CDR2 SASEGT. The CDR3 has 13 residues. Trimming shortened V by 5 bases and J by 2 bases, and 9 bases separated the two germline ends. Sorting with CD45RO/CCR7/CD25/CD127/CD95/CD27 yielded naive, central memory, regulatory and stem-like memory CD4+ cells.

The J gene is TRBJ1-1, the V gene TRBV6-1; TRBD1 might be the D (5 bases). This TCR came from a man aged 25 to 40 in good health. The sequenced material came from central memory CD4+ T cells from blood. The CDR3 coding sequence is TGTGCCAGCAGTCGGGACTTAAACACTGAAGCTTTCTTT. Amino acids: CASSRDLNTEAFF.